The 13 T cell receptor beta chains presented below share a single source sample, sequenced in a study of blood T cell repertoires in COVID-19. Clones were read by immunoSEQ multiplex PCR, and TCRdb kept only the in-frame ones, dropping some. The table has approximately 190,000 clones, 60% to 80% seen once. The source material was peripheral blood. Receptors originate from a man aged 55 to 70 with active or convalescent COVID-19.

V usage is TRBV7-3 and J usage is TRBJ2-1; D is unresolved. The V end lost 0 bases, the J end lost 6 bases, and 15 bases lay between the germline ends. This CDR3 contains 16 residues. Germline CDR1 and CDR2: SGHTA and FQGTGA. The CDR3 protein is CASSLTTSLRGNEQFF. In DNA form, the CDR3 reads TGTGCCAGCAGCTTAACAACGAGCCTGCGAGGCAATGAGCAGTTCTTC.

The rearrangement links TRBV6-4 to TRBJ2-2; 10 nucleotides match TRBD2. Germline assignment: CDR1 MRHNA and CDR2 SNTAGT. After removal of 9 bases from V and 1 base from J, the junction contained 5 bases not matched to a gene. There are 15 residues in the CDR3. This chain's CDR3 is CARARLAGNTGELFF. The CDR3 bases are TGTGCCAGGGCTAGACTAGCGGGGAACACCGGGGAGCTGTTTTTT.

The chain links TRBV7-3 to TRBJ2-1, with 10 nucleotides matching TRBD2. J gave up 1 base and V 4 bases, and 7 bases lay outside the gene matches. The CDR3 spans 17 residues. Germline V gene sequence: CDR1 SGHTA, CDR2 FQGTGA. The CDR3 DNA sequence: TGTGCCAGCAGCTCCTCTAGCGGGGGAGGATCCTACAATGAGCAGTTCTTC. Translation gives CASSSSSGGGSYNEQFF. The full variable domain, with the rest looked up from reference TRBV7-3 and TRBJ2-1, is GAGVSQTPSNKVTEKGKYVELRCDPISGHTALYWYRQSLGQGPEFLIYFQGTGAADDSGLPNDRFFAVRPEGSVSTLKIQRTERGDSAVYLCASSSSSGGGSYNEQFFGPGTRLTVL.

The rearrangement uses TRBV14 and TRBJ2-2; tentatively, D is TRBD2 (5 bases). Germline V lookup: CDR1 SGHDN, CDR2 FVKESK. Trimming left V 4 bases short and J 4 bases short, with 13 bases between. The CDR3 is 15 amino acids. For the CDR3, the DNA is TGTGCCAGCAGCCCGACGAGGGTGGTCACCGGGGAGCTGTTTTTT. This translates into CASSPTRVVTGELFF. Full variable domain (outside the CDR3, taken from reference TRBV14 and TRBJ2-2): EAGVTQFPSHSVIEKGQTVTLRCDPISGHDNLYWYRRVMGKEIKFLLHFVKESKQDESGMPNNRFLAERTGGTYSTLKVQPAELEDSGVYFCASSPTRVVTGELFFGEGSRLTVL.

V gene TRBV5-1 combines with J gene TRBJ2-7; 8 nucleotides align to TRBD2. The ends lost 0 bases at V and 5 bases at J; junction bases unmatched: 4. The CDR3 extends over 14 amino acids. Per the germline V gene, CDR1 is SGHRS and CDR2 is YFSETQ. The CDR3 DNA follows: TGCGCCAGCAGCTTGGACGGGAGGGTCAACGAGCAGTACTTC. Translated, it gives CASSLDGRVNEQYF.

The chain carries TRBV18 and TRBJ1-4; D is uncertain. Trimming removed 4 bases at V and 6 bases at J, with 6 bases between. The CDR3 is 12 residues long. Germline CDR1 is KGHSH and CDR2 is LQKENI. The chain's CDR3 is CASSRVDEKLFF. CDR3 in DNA: TGTGCCAGCTCACGAGTCGATGAAAAACTGTTTTTT.

The V gene is TRBV2, the J gene TRBJ2-3; 10 bases match TRBD2. With V trimmed by 8 bases and J by 8 bases, 13 bases remained unmatched. The germline gives CDR1 SNHLY, CDR2 FYNNEI. CDR3 length: 15 residues. DNA of the CDR3: TGTGCCAGCGGGGCGACCGGGACTAGCGAAGGTACGCAGTATTTT. Protein product: CASGATGTSEGTQYF.

V usage is TRBV7-2 and J usage is TRBJ2-5; 7 bases line up with TRBD1. From germline, CDR1 is SGHTA and CDR2 FQGNSA. CDR3 size: 15 residues. The V and J ends lost 4 bases and 5 bases, in that order; junction bases with no gene match: 10. In DNA form, the CDR3 reads TGTGCCAGCAGCTCGGACGGACAGGTGACGGAGACCCAGTACTTC. It translates to CASSSDGQVTETQYF.

The CDR3 loop reads CASSLELAGVHNEQFF. The CDR3 coding sequence is TGTGCCAGCAGCTTAGAACTAGCGGGTGTCCACAATGAGCAGTTCTTC. V gene TRBV7-9 combines with J gene TRBJ2-1, with 9 nucleotides matching TRBD2. Germline V CDR1 and CDR2: SEHNR, FQNEAQ (reference sequence). Trimming cost V 1 base and J 5 bases; bases outside gene matches: 6. The CDR3 consists of 16 residues.

The rearrangement uses TRBV7-3 and TRBJ1-2, with D possibly being TRBD1 (6 bases). V lost 6 bases, J lost 8 bases, and 13 bases lay in between. Germline assignment: CDR1 SGHTA and CDR2 FQGTGA. This CDR3 contains 12 residues. The CDR3 DNA sequence: TGTGCCAGCAGTCCTATGACAGGAGGCTACACCTTC. It translates to CASSPMTGGYTF.

The V call is TRBV28, the J call TRBJ1-2; D ambiguous. V lost 3 bases and J 5 bases, leaving 7 bases between the germline ends. The CDR3 length is 12 residues. Germline-derived CDR1 and CDR2 are MDHEN and SYDVKM. The CDR3 coding sequence is TGTGCCAGCAGTTTGGCCGGGTATGGCTACACCTTC. This encodes CASSLAGYGYTF.

The chain links TRBV10-3 to TRBJ1-2, with a tentative D call TRBD1 (5 bases). The CDR3 length is 13 residues. Trimming cost V 4 bases and J 3 bases, with 9 bases left between them. CDR1 and CDR2 from the germline V gene are ENHRY and SYGVKD. As DNA, the CDR3 is TGTGCCATCAGTGGCCCCAGGGACTATGGCTACACCTTC. Amino acid sequence: CAISGPRDYGYTF.

The chain combines TRBV24-1 with TRBJ2-2; 8 bases agree with TRBD1. Germline V gives CDR1 KGHDR, CDR2 SFDVKD. V trimming: 2 bases; J trimming: 2 bases; junction bases outside the gene matches: 3. This CDR3 contains 16 residues. In DNA form, the CDR3 reads TGTGCCACCAGTGATTGGGGGACAGGTAACACCGGGGAGCTGTTTTTT. Protein sequence: CATSDWGTGNTGELFF.